The 10 T cell receptor beta chains in this list originate from one sample, sequenced in a study of T cells after posttransplantation cyclophosphamide. Data came from immunoSEQ multiplex PCR; TCRdb stores just in-frame clones and leaves some out. Of about 8,800 clones in the sample, about 98% were seen once. The naive gate required viable CD3+CD4+ or CD3+CD8+ cells with CCR7+CD45RA+CD45RO-CD95-CD27+CD28+ phenotype. Sequenced: naive CD4+ T cells sorted from PBMCs. The source of these receptors is an older woman in good health, CMV-negative, and a related stem cell transplant donor.

The V gene is TRBV9, the J gene TRBJ2-7; D perhaps matches TRBD2 (6 bases). CDR3 length: 15 residues. Trimming left V 0 bases short and J 2 bases short, with 12 bases between. Germline V lookup: CDR1 SGDLS, CDR2 YYNGEE. The CDR3 DNA sequence: TGTGCCAGCAGCGTAGGAGTCGGGAGACCCTACGAGCAGTACTTC. This encodes CASSVGVGRPYEQYF.

The gene calls are TRBV5-1 and TRBJ1-5; D is unclear. Trimming pared 4 bases from V and 7 bases from J, leaving 15 bases between. From germline, CDR1 is SGHRS and CDR2 YFSETQ. The CDR3 totals 14 residues. CDR3 bases: TGCGCCAGCAGCCCAGATGCGGGGTACCAGCCCCAGCATTTT. It translates to CASSPDAGYQPQHF.

The V gene is TRBV5-1, the J gene TRBJ1-4, with TRBD1 matching over 11 bases. From germline, CDR1 is SGHRS and CDR2 YFSETQ. J lost 1 base, V lost 4 bases, and 12 bases had no gene match. The CDR3 runs 19 residues. CDR3 region: CASSLGTGGTWETNEKLFF. The CDR3 DNA follows: TGCGCCAGCAGCCTCGGGACAGGGGGAACCTGGGAAACTAATGAAAAACTGTTTTTT.

The V gene is TRBV10-3, the J gene TRBJ1-5; D is perhaps TRBD1 (6 bases). The germline CDR1 and CDR2 sequences are ENHRY and SYGVKD. Between the trimmed V and J ends, which lost 4 bases and 3 bases, there was a span of 10 bases. The CDR3 length is 14 residues. CDR3 amino acids: CAISGDTNNQPQHF. CDR3 nucleotide sequence: TGTGCCATCAGTGGGGACACTAACAATCAGCCCCAGCATTTT.

J is TRBJ1-3 and V is TRBV6-5, with D tentatively TRBD1 (5 bases). The CDR3 is made up of 15 amino acids. V was shortened by 6 bases and J by 1 base, with 13 bases between the two germline ends. Germline CDR1 is MNHEY and CDR2 is SVGAGI. The CDR3 bases are TGTGCCAGCAGAACCGCCGGACAATCTGGAAACACCATATATTTT. This gives the protein CASRTAGQSGNTIYF.

The V gene is TRBV6-5, the J gene TRBJ2-1; D is possibly TRBD2 (5 bases). Germline V CDR1 and CDR2: MNHEY, SVGAGI. The V end was cut by 8 bases, the J end by 10 bases, with 15 bases between. The CDR3 has 12 amino acids. The CDR3 here is CASVGVNEEQFF. For the CDR3, the DNA is TGTGCCAGCGTGGGAGTAAACGAGGAGCAGTTCTTC.

The table lists this clone with a count of one. The CDR3 DNA sequence: TGTGCCAGCAGTTACTCGAGGGCGCCGAACACTGAAGCTTTCTTT. Amino acid sequence: CASSYSRAPNTEAFF. V and J are TRBV6-5 and TRBJ1-1; D call uncertain. The germline gives CDR1 MNHEY, CDR2 SVGAGI. CDR3 length equals 15 residues. Trimming left V 0 bases short and J 1 base short, with 9 bases between.

The chain uses TRBV11-2 and TRBJ2-1, with TRBD2 matching 7 bases. The germline gives CDR1 SGHAT, CDR2 FQNNGV. The junction had 6 bases not matched to a gene; V was cut back by 3 bases and J by 4 bases. The CDR3 has 15 amino acids. CDR3 nucleotides: TGTGCCAGCAGCTTGGGGAGGGTGGTTTACAATGAGCAGTTCTTC. Protein sequence: CASSLGRVVYNEQFF.

The J gene is TRBJ2-1, the V gene TRBV10-1; D is perhaps TRBD2 (5 bases). The CDR3 totals 13 residues. Deletions cut 9 bases from V and 7 bases from J, with 16 bases between. Germline V lookup: CDR1 WNHNN, CDR2 SYGVQD (reference sequence). CDR3 protein: CASGETFRNEQFF. The DNA for the CDR3 is TGCGCCAGTGGGGAGACTTTTAGGAATGAGCAGTTCTTC.

This sequence joins TRBV4-3 and TRBJ2-2; TRBD1 agrees at 10 bases. The CDR3 contains 15 residues. The germline CDR1 and CDR2 sequences are LGHNA and YSLEER. Losses at the gene ends were 4 bases for V and 2 bases for J; bases not matched to a gene: 1. CDR3: CASSRDRGNTGELFF. DNA for the CDR3: TGCGCCAGCAGCCGGGACAGGGGAAACACCGGGGAGCTGTTTTTT.